Listed below are T cell receptor beta chains from one sample, sequenced in a study of T cell responses to AZD1222 COVID-19 vaccine. Profiling relied on immunoSEQ multiplex PCR, and the TCRdb table lists in-frame clones only, not all of them. The profile shows 150,000 or so clones, around 91% of them singletons. Sequenced here: peripheral blood, sampled on day 0 of AZD1222 vaccination. These receptors originate from an adult in good health. Both conserved end residues are part of each CDR3. Fields, in order: clone size, D gene, J gene, V gene, CDR3 DNA, CDR3 protein. D genes are given only for firm matches. Size values are once, few and many counts, or a class for expanded clones, and some rows have none.

NA	NA	TRBJ2-7	TRBV6-1	TGTGCCAGCAGTGAACAGGGAACAGGCCTGAGCTCCTACGAGCAGTACTTC	CASSEQGTGLSSYEQYF
NA	TRBD2	TRBJ2-1	TRBV2	TGTGCCAGCAGTGAGGGGATAGCGGGAGCGGTTGATGAGCAGTTCTTC	CASSEGIAGAVDEQFF
NA	NA	TRBJ2-1	TRBV15	TGTGCCACCAGCAGGGTTAGAAACAATGAGCAGTTCTTC	CATSRVRNNEQFF
NA	NA	TRBJ2-7	TRBV25-1	TGTGCCAGCAGTGATGGAGGGAACGAGCAGTACTTC	CASSDGGNEQYF
NA	NA	TRBJ1-1	TRBV4-2	TGTGCCAGCAGCCAAGGACAAGGGCAGGGGATGAACACTGAAGCTTTCTTT	CASSQGQGQGMNTEAFF
NA	TRBD2	TRBJ2-7	TRBV6-5	TGTGCCAGCAGTTCCCGACTAGCGGGAGGGTACGAGCAGTACTTC	CASSSRLAGGYEQYF
NA	NA	TRBJ2-3	TRBV18	TGTGCCAGCTCACCCTCCCGGACAGATACGCAGTATTTT	CASSPSRTDTQYF
NA	NA	TRBJ2-7	TRBV5-6	TGTGCCAGCAGCCGACCGCTTGGGTACGAGCAGTACTTC	CASSRPLGYEQYF
once	NA	TRBJ2-7	TRBV6-5	TGTGCCAGCAGTTACGACAGCTCCTACGAGCAGTACTTC	CASSYDSSYEQYF
NA	NA	TRBJ1-2	TRBV24-1	TGTGCCACCAGTGCGACAAATGACTATGGCTACACCTTC	CATSATNDYGYTF
NA	NA	TRBJ1-2	TRBV6-2/TRBV6-3	TGTGCCAGCAGTTCCCACTTGGAGAACACGGGGCTCTATGGCTACACCTTC	CASSSHLENTGLYGYTF
NA	NA	TRBJ1-5	TRBV7-7	TGTGCTAGCAGCTTCGGGGAAGGGCAGCCCCAGCATTTT	CASSFGEGQPQHF
NA	NA	TRBJ2-4	TRBV10-3	TGTGCCATCAGTGAGACAGGGATCGCCAAAAACATTCAGTACTTC	CAISETGIAKNIQYF
NA	TRBD1	TRBJ2-7	TRBV7-9	TGTGCCAGCAGCTCCCAGGGGGTCGGACACGAGCAGTACTTC	CASSSQGVGHEQYF
once	NA	TRBJ2-3	TRBV2	TGTGCCAGCAGTGGCAACGGGGCGCTTAGCACAGATACGCAGTATTTT	CASSGNGALSTDTQYF
NA	TRBD1	TRBJ2-1	TRBV5-1	TGCGCCAGCAGCCCCAAAGGTAGACAGGGCGCATCCTACAATGAGCAGTTCTTC	CASSPKGRQGASYNEQFF
NA	NA	TRBJ1-5	TRBV28	TGTGCCAGCGAACCCAATGGGGGGTATCAGCCCCAGCATTTT	CASEPNGGYQPQHF
NA	TRBD1	TRBJ2-7	TRBV6-5	TGTGCCAGCAGTTTGGGGACAGGGTTGATTAAGATCTTC	CASSLGTGLIKIF
NA	NA	TRBJ2-1	TRBV19	TGTGCCAGTAGTTCGCAGGCGCGGGGTGAGCAGTTCTTC	CASSSQARGEQFF
NA	NA	TRBJ2-1	TRBV3-1/TRBV3-2	TGTGCCAGCAGCCAAGATATCAGCGAGGGTGAGCAGTTCTTC	CASSQDISEGEQFF
NA	NA	TRBJ1-2	TRBV12-3/TRBV12-4	TGTGCCAGCTTTGGGGAGAATGGCTACACCTTC	CASFGENGYTF
NA	TRBD2	TRBJ2-7	TRBV30	TGTGCCTGGAGTAGAGGCGGGAGAGGCGAGCAGTACTTC	CAWSRGGRGEQYF
NA	NA	TRBJ2-1	TRBV5-4	TGTGCCAGCAGCCCCAGCTCCTACAATGAGCAGTTCTTC	CASSPSSYNEQFF
NA	NA	TRBJ1-5	TRBV7-7	TGTGCTAGCAGCTTCGTGAGTGGAGATCAGCCCCAGCATTTT	CASSFVSGDQPQHF
NA	NA	TRBJ2-7	TRBV21-1	TGTGCCAGCAGTTCCGCTACTTTGTGGCCTTACGAGCAGTACTTC	CASSSATLWPYEQYF
NA	NA	TRBJ2-7	TRBV7-2	TGTGCCAGCTCCGGGGACCCCGGTGAGCAGTACTTC	CASSGDPGEQYF
NA	TRBD1	TRBJ1-6	TRBV19	TGTGCCAGTGAACCGGGACAGGGGCATTCACCCCTCCACTTT	CASEPGQGHSPLHF
NA	NA	TRBJ1-5	TRBV1	TGCACCAGCAGAGGGGCCCCCCCGGGCCAGCCCCAGCATTTT	CTSRGAPPGQPQHF
NA	NA	TRBJ2-2	TRBV9	TGTGCCAGCAGCCCCACCGGATCGAACACCGGGGAGCTGTTTTTT	CASSPTGSNTGELFF
NA	NA	TRBJ1-6	TRBV19	TGTGCCAGTAGTGTCGACAACTCCCCTCCCCTCCACTTT	CASSVDNSPPLHF
NA	NA	TRBJ1-6	TRBV7-8	TGTGCCAGCAGCTTCGGGTACGGGCTCGGGACCCAGGCGGCCAGGAGGTCACCCCTCCACTTT	CASSFGYGLGTQAARRSPLHF
NA	TRBD2	TRBJ2-7	TRBV19	TGTGCCAGTAGCGGATTTGCGGAAGGGACTAGCGTCTCCTACGAGCAGTACTTC	CASSGFAEGTSVSYEQYF
NA	NA	TRBJ1-2	TRBV6-5	TGTGCCAGCAGTTACTCCGGGCAGGACTATGGCTACACCTTC	CASSYSGQDYGYTF
NA	NA	TRBJ2-1	TRBV7-3	TGTGCCAGCAGTTCTAGCGATGAGCAGTTCTTC	CASSSSDEQFF
NA	NA	TRBJ1-5	TRBV3-1/TRBV3-2	TGTGCCAGCAGCCAACCTGGGGCGGGTCAGCCCCAGCATTTT	CASSQPGAGQPQHF
medium-sized	TRBD2	TRBJ2-5	TRBV6-5	TGTGCCAGCACCCGAGCTAGCGGGGAGGTGGAGACCCAGTACTTC	CASTRASGEVETQYF
NA	NA	TRBJ1-1	TRBV6-5	TGTGCCAGCAGACTTGAGCAAGCTTTCTTT	CASRLEQAFF
NA	NA	TRBJ1-2	TRBV28	TGTGCCGTAGGGACGGACGCTAACTATGGCTACACCTTC	CAVGTDANYGYTF
NA	NA	TRBJ2-1	TRBV21-1	TGTGCCAGCAGCAAAGCGGGTAAGCGCACCGGGAATGAGCAGTTCTTC	CASSKAGKRTGNEQFF
NA	TRBD1	TRBJ1-2	TRBV11-2	TGTGCCAGCAGCCGGACAGGGAACGGCTACACCTTC	CASSRTGNGYTF
NA	NA	TRBJ1-5	TRBV7-2	TGTGCCAGCAGCTTAGTTCGGGGCAGCAATCAGCCCCAGCATTTT	CASSLVRGSNQPQHF
NA	NA	TRBJ1-6	TRBV6-2/TRBV6-3	TGTGCCAGCAGTTACTGGACAGCGGCGGCTCAGGATTCACCCCTCCACTTT	CASSYWTAAAQDSPLHF
once	TRBD2	TRBJ2-7	TRBV19	TGTGCCAGTAGTGCAGCGAATTTCGGACTAGCGGGTCCCTCCTACGAGCAGTACTTC	CASSAANFGLAGPSYEQYF
NA	TRBD1	TRBJ1-2	TRBV30	TGTGCCTGGAGTGGGGCCCAAGACAGGGCTTACACCTTC	CAWSGAQDRAYTF
NA	NA	TRBJ1-5	TRBV21-1	TGTGCCAGCAGCAAAAAGAGTGGGACAGCCGGTGGGCCCCAGCATTTT	CASSKKSGTAGGPQHF
NA	NA	TRBJ1-2	TRBV7-9	TGTGCCAGCAGCCCGGGGGGAGTCGATGGCTACACCTTC	CASSPGGVDGYTF
NA	NA	TRBJ1-4	TRBV28	TGTGCCAGCAGGTCGACAGGATGGGATGAAAAACTGTTTTTT	CASRSTGWDEKLFF
NA	NA	TRBJ1-1	TRBV11-2	TGTGCCAGCAGCTTACTGGCACAGAACACTGAAGCTTTCTTT	CASSLLAQNTEAFF
NA	NA	TRBJ1-2	TRBV6-1	TGTGCCAGCAGTGAACTGGAGAGAACCTACACCTTC	CASSELERTYTF
many	TRBD2	TRBJ2-2	TRBV28	TGTGCCACCACGGGGGAGGGGACTAGCGCGCGTCCTGGGTACACCGGGGAGCTGTTTTTT	CATTGEGTSARPGYTGELFF
NA	NA	TRBJ1-5	TRBV15	TGTGCCACCAGCGGGGCGGGGTACAGGACCAATCAGCCCCAGCATTTT	CATSGAGYRTNQPQHF
NA	NA	TRBJ2-7	TRBV28	TGTGCCAGCAGTTTATTCCGACGAAACGGGGGAATGGGTTACGAGCAGTACTTC	CASSLFRRNGGMGYEQYF
NA	NA	TRBJ1-1	TRBV6-5	TGTGCCAGCAGTTACTCTTCACGAGGCACTGAAGCTTTCTTT	CASSYSSRGTEAFF
NA	TRBD2	TRBJ2-1	TRBV7-2	TGTGCCAGCAGCTTTACCCCGACTAGCGGGTTGAATGAGCAGTTCTTC	CASSFTPTSGLNEQFF
once	NA	TRBJ2-1	TRBV9	TGTGCCAGCAGCGTAGGGACTCCCGTAGGATACAATGAGCAGTTCTTC	CASSVGTPVGYNEQFF
NA	NA	TRBJ2-1	TRBV19	TGTGCCAGTAGTAAATCCGGGGTCCTCAATGAGCAGTTCTTC	CASSKSGVLNEQFF
NA	NA	TRBJ2-2	TRBV27	TGTGCCAGCAGTTTAACCGGGACGGCCATCACCGGGGAGCTGTTTTTT	CASSLTGTAITGELFF
NA	TRBD2	TRBJ2-3	TRBV4-3	TGCGCCAGCAGCCAACACATCGATAGCGGGGCTCCCACAGATACGCAGTATTTT	CASSQHIDSGAPTDTQYF
NA	NA	TRBJ2-1	TRBV7-3	TGTGCCAGCAGCGCCTCCGGGACTTACAATGAGCAGTTCTTC	CASSASGTYNEQFF
few	NA	TRBJ2-7	TRBV27	TGTGCCAGTTACTCCCAGGGGTCCCCCTACGAGCAGTACTTC	CASYSQGSPYEQYF